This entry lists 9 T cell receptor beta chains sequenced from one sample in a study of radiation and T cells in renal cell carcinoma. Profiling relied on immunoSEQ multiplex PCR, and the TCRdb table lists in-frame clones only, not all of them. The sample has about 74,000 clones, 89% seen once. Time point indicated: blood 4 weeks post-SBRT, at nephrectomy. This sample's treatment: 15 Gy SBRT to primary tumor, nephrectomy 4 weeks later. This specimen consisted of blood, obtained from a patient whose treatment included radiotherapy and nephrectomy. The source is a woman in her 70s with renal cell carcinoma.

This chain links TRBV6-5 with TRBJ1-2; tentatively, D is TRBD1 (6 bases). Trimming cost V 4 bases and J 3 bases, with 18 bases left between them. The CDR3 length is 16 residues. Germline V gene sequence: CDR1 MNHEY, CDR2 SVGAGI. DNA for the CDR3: TGTGCCAGCAGTTCTCTCTTTGTTAGGGGGGACTATGGCTACACCTTC. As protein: CASSSLFVRGDYGYTF.

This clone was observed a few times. CDR3 amino acids: CASSLRTGLAHEQFF. The CDR3 DNA is TGCGCCAGCAGCCTAAGGACGGGATTGGCCCATGAGCAGTTCTTC. This chain joins TRBV5-1 and TRBJ2-1; D might be TRBD2 (5 bases). Germline loops: CDR1 SGHRS, CDR2 YFSETQ. This CDR3 contains 15 residues. Deletions cut 4 bases from V and 8 bases from J, with 19 bases between.

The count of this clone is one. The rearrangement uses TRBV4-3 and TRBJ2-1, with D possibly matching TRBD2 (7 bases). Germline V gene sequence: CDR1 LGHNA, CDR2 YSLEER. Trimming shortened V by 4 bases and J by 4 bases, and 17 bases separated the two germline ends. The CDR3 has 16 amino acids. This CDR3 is CASSRKGRGEYNEQFF. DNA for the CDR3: TGCGCCAGCAGCCGGAAGGGGAGGGGGGAGTACAATGAGCAGTTCTTC.

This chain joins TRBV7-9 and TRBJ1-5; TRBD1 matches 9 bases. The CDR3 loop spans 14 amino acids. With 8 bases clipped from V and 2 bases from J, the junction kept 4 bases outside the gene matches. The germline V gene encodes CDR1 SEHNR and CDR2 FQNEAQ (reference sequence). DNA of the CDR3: TGTGCCAGCGCCCGGGACAGGGGCAATCAGCCCCAGCATTTT. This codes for CASARDRGNQPQHF. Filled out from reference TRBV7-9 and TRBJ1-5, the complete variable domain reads DTGVSQNPRHKITKRGQNVTFRCDPISEHNRLYWYRQTLGQGPEFLTYFQNEAQLEKSRLLSDRFSAERPKGSFSTLEIQRTEQGDSAMYLCASARDRGNQPQHFGDGTRLSIL.

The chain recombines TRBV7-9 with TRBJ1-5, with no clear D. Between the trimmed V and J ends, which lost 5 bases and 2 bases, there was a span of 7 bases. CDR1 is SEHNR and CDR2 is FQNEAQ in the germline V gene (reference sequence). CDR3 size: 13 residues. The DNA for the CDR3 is TGTGCCAGCAGCGCTACAGGCAATCAGCCCCAGCATTTT. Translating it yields CASSATGNQPQHF.

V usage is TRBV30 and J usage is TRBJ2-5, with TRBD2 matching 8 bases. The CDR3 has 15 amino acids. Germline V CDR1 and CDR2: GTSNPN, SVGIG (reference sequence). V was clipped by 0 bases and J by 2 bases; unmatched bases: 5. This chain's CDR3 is CAWSVALAEQETQYF. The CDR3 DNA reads TGTGCCTGGAGTGTCGCACTAGCGGAGCAAGAGACCCAGTACTTC.

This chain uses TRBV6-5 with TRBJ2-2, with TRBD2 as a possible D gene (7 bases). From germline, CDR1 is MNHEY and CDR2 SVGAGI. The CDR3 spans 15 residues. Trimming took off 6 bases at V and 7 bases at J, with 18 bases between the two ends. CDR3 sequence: CASSQKRGGIGELFF. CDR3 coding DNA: TGTGCCAGCAGCCAGAAGAGGGGGGGCATCGGGGAGCTGTTTTTT.

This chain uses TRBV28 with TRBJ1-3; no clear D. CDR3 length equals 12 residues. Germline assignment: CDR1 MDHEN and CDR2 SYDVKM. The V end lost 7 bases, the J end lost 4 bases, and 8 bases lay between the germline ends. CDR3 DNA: TGTGCCAGCATCTCCCCGGGAAACACCATATATTTT. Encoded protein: CASISPGNTIYF.

This CDR3 is CASSGQGQRTEAFF. In DNA form, the CDR3 reads TGTGCCAGCAGTGGACAGGGGCAAAGGACTGAAGCTTTCTTT. This rearrangement joins TRBV5-6 to TRBJ1-1; 9 bases fit TRBD1. This CDR3 is built from 14 residues. The germline gives CDR1 SGHDT, CDR2 YYEEEE. Unmatched junction bases numbered 7, after V lost 5 bases and J lost 5 bases.